Ten or more counts support the clone carrying this TCR beta chain. The data belong to a study of regulatory T cells in long-lasting Graves disease. About the research overall: It was over 5 years of antithyroid drugs, with positive TSH receptor antibodies, that meant persistent Graves' disease.

The CDR3 spans 11 residues. The V end was cut by 4 bases, the J end by 7 bases, with 4 bases between. Germline V gene data show CDR1 as SNHLY and CDR2 as FYNNEI. The authors built TCR beta libraries using iRepertoire HTBI primers and Arm-PCR of CDR3 regions. TCRdb re-derived calls from the multiplex PCR reads in MiXCR, one entry per CDR3 protein. This table has fewer than 450,000 distinct CDR3 sequences, about 25% appearing once. Time point indicated: persistent/refractory GD, antithyroid drugs over 5 years with positive TRAb. Generation of the TCR library employed RNA extracted from PBMCs. The chain uses TRBV2 and TRBJ1-4; D not certain. Sequences were derived from peripheral blood mononuclear cells (PBMCs), sampled when the disease was refractory, from a patient treated with antithyroid drugs. The origin of this receptor is a female donor with Graves disease. The CDR3 DNA reads as TGTGCCAGCAGTGTGGGTGAAAAACTGTTTTTT. This sequence encodes CASSVGEKLFF.